This T cell receptor (beta chain) was sequenced during a study of control samples from healthy donors and cancer patients. The J segment lost 1 base and the V segment lost 3 bases, leaving 5 bases of the junction unmatched. The CDR3 covers 15 residues. The germline V gene has CDR1 SNHLY and CDR2 FYNNEI. Clones were sequenced by immunoSEQ multiplex PCR, and TCRdb holds only the in-frame ones, with some missing. This sample has fewer than 250,000 clones; 91% occur once, and the top ten carry about 2%. Material: blood. The chain carries TRBV2 and TRBJ2-5; 7 positions match TRBD1. This TCR was sampled from a man aged 25-40 years in good health. CDR3 in amino acids: CASSEPTGSQETQYF. In nucleotides, the CDR3 is TGTGCCAGCAGTGAGCCGACAGGGAGCCAAGAGACCCAGTACTTC.